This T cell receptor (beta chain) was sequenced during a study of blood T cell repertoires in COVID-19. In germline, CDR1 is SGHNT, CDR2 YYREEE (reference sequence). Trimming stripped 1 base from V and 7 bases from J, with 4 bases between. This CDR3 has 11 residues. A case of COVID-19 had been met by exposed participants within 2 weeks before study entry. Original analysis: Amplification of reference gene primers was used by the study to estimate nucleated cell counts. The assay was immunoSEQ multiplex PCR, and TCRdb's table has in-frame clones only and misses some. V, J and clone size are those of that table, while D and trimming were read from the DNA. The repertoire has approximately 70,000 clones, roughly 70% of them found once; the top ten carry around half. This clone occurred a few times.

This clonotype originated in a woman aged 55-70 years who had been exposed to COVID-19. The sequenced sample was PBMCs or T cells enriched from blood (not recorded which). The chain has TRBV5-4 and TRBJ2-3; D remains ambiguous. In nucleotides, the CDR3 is TGTGCCAGCAGCTTGCAATATACGCAGTATTTT. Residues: CASSLQYTQYF.